This note documents a single T cell receptor (beta chain) sequence. TCRdb re-called the 5' RACE reads and catalogs CDR3 proteins one per entry, DNA excluded. The sample data list 150,000 to 200,000 distinct CDR3 sequences. The source of the sample is a study of monozygotic twins with inflammatory bowel disease. Germline CDR1 is LNHNV and CDR2 is YYDKDF (reference sequence). The CDR3 consists of 13 residues. The sequence came from a human donor with ulcerative colitis or Crohn's disease, or a healthy co-twin of an affected twin (not recorded which). The rearrangement links TRBV15 to TRBJ2-3. Input material: blood. CDR3 protein: CATSRAAADTQYF.